This TCR beta chain comes out of a study of shared clonotypes between healthy human individuals. General study results and limits: In having few donors, the study represented limited genetic and exposure-history diversity. Around 5% of naive CD4 clonotypes were common to a handful of donors. Generally, estimated richness proved larger in naive subsets than it did in memory subsets.

About this clone: The antigen is not known.

The assay was immunoSEQ multiplex PCR, and TCRdb's table has in-frame clones only and misses some. The data show millions of clones, with approximately 95% seen just once and 0.13% held by the top ten. Trimming removed 4 bases at V and 0 bases at J, with 11 bases between. The length of the CDR3 is 15 residues. Looked up from germline, CDR1 is SGHRS and CDR2 is YFSETQ. The receptor was derived from a man younger than 35 in good health. Sequencing was done on a sample of naive CD4+ T cells sorted from blood. Subset here: CD45RA+ positively selected. This sequence joins TRBV5-1 and TRBJ1-3; D not certain. The CDR3 coding sequence is TGCGCCAGCAGCCATGGACGAGACTCTGGAAACACCATATATTTT. This gives the protein CASSHGRDSGNTIYF.